The rows below give T cell receptor beta chains drawn from one sample of a study of blood T cell repertoires in COVID-19. Clones were read by immunoSEQ multiplex PCR, and TCRdb kept only the in-frame ones, dropping some. The sample holds hundreds of thousands of clones, roughly 86% seen once. Sequencing used peripheral blood. The receptors here all came from a woman aged 60-70 years with COVID-19, enrolled during active disease. The CDR3 runs from the conserved cysteine through the conserved F or W. The order of the fields is J gene, clone size, V gene, D gene, CDR3 protein, CDR3 DNA. The D gene is left open where the match is weak. For some rows the clone size is stated as once, few or many, or as a class when expanded; others skip it.

>TRBJ2-1|-|TRBV9|TRBD1
CASSPIPQGARNEQFF
TGTGCCAGCAGCCCCATCCCCCAGGGGGCAAGGAATGAGCAGTTCTTC
>TRBJ2-2|-|TRBV6-5|TRBD2
CASSTGGPFGELFF
TGTGCCAGCAGCACGGGGGGGCCTTTCGGGGAGCTGTTTTTT
>TRBJ2-1|-|TRBV10-2|-
CASSESIQGSLGQFF
TGCGCCAGCAGTGAGTCGATTCAGGGCTCTCTTGGGCAGTTCTTC
>TRBJ1-2|-|TRBV5-1|TRBD1
CASSLVGQAPLGYTF
TGCGCCAGCAGCTTGGTTGGACAGGCTCCCTTAGGCTACACCTTC
>TRBJ1-2|-|TRBV12-3/TRBV12-4|-
CASSPDQGAVCTF
TGTGCCAGCAGCCCGGACCAAGGAGCGGTTTGCACCTTC
>TRBJ2-1|-|TRBV19|-
CASSPPGEQFF
TGTGCCAGTAGTCCACCGGGGGAGCAGTTCTTC
>TRBJ2-4|few|TRBV4-1|-
CASSQITGYGKNIQYF
TGCGCCAGCAGCCAGATCACAGGGTATGGCAAAAACATTCAGTACTTC
>TRBJ2-4|-|TRBV3-1/TRBV3-2|-
CASSLFSGSKNIQYF
TGTGCCAGCAGCCTGTTTAGTGGTTCCAAAAACATTCAGTACTTC
>TRBJ1-3|-|TRBV5-1|-
CASSLGASGNTIYF
TGCGCCAGCAGCTTGGGGGCCTCTGGAAACACCATATATTTT
>TRBJ2-4|-|TRBV6-2/TRBV6-3|TRBD2
CASSYSGPRSGGIAKNIQYF
TGTGCCAGCAGTTACTCTGGGCCGAGAAGCGGGGGGATAGCCAAAAACATTCAGTACTTC
>TRBJ1-2|-|TRBV7-2|-
CASSLDRAYGYTF
TGTGCCAGCAGCTTAGACAGGGCATATGGCTACACCTTC
>TRBJ1-6|-|TRBV5-4|TRBD1
CASSPDRGNSPLHF
TGTGCCAGCAGCCCGGACAGGGGAAATTCACCCCTCCACTTT
>TRBJ2-7|-|TRBV5-1|TRBD1
CASSPAGTGFFSYEQYF
TGCGCCAGCAGCCCAGCCGGGACAGGATTTTTCTCCTACGAGCAGTACTTC
>TRBJ1-2|once|TRBV15|-
CATSRDQAGQLGGGYTF
TGTGCCACCAGCAGAGATCAAGCGGGGCAGTTAGGGGGTGGCTACACCTTC
>TRBJ1-1|-|TRBV29-1|TRBD1
CSVADRDAFF
TGCAGCGTGGCCGACAGGGACGCTTTCTTT
>TRBJ2-7|-|TRBV7-6|TRBD1
CASSLGPRQGAYEQYF
TGTGCCAGCAGCTTAGGTCCGAGACAGGGTGCCTACGAGCAGTACTTC
>TRBJ1-5|-|TRBV2|TRBD1
CASNEGGTGNGPQHF
TGTGCCAGCAACGAAGGCGGGACAGGGAATGGGCCCCAGCATTTT
>TRBJ1-5|once|TRBV6-1|TRBD1
CASSDRPGQGNQPQHF
TGTGCCAGCAGTGACCGACCAGGACAGGGCAATCAGCCCCAGCATTTT
>TRBJ2-2|-|TRBV7-3|TRBD1
CASSPGQGAGELFF
TGTGCCAGCAGCCCAGGACAGGGAGCGGGGGAGCTGTTTTTT
>TRBJ1-2|-|TRBV7-8|-
CASERGLGYGYTF
TGTGCCAGCGAGCGGGGTCTTGGCTATGGCTACACCTTC
>TRBJ1-2|-|TRBV10-3|TRBD1
CATSGQGYGYTF
TGTGCCACCAGCGGACAGGGCTATGGCTACACCTTC
>TRBJ2-3|-|TRBV5-8|TRBD2
CASSYPGLAFPDTQYF
TGTGCCAGCAGCTACCCGGGACTAGCGTTCCCAGATACGCAGTATTTT
>TRBJ2-3|-|TRBV6-5|TRBD1
CASSFRDRGIRYTQYF
TGTGCCAGCAGTTTTCGGGACAGGGGGATTAGGTATACGCAGTATTTT
>TRBJ2-3|once|TRBV14|TRBD1
CASSPGQGAGDTQYF
TGTGCCAGCAGCCCAGGACAGGGGGCTGGAGATACGCAGTATTTT
>TRBJ1-5|-|TRBV6-5|TRBD1
CASSVTGDSNQPQHF
TGTGCCAGCAGCGTAACAGGGGATAGCAATCAGCCCCAGCATTTT
>TRBJ2-1|-|TRBV4-1|TRBD1
CASSHSGQGAASSYNEQFF
TGCGCCAGCAGCCATTCCGGCCAGGGGGCTGCGAGCTCCTACAATGAGCAGTTCTTC
>TRBJ2-1|-|TRBV3-1/TRBV3-2|TRBD2
CASSQDPLLAGVYNEQFF
TGTGCCAGCAGCCAAGACCCCCTGCTAGCGGGAGTTTACAATGAGCAGTTCTTC
>TRBJ2-7|-|TRBV7-6|-
CASSLGGGTYEQYF
TGTGCCAGCAGCTTAGGAGGAGGGACCTACGAGCAGTACTTC
>TRBJ2-4|-|TRBV2|TRBD1
CASRRAQTGGVKNIQYF
TGTGCCAGCAGGAGAGCTCAGACAGGGGGCGTTAAAAACATTCAGTACTTC
>TRBJ2-7|-|TRBV5-1|-
CASSSLDGGPNSYEQYF
TGCGCCAGCAGCTCCCTAGACGGGGGACCAAACTCCTACGAGCAGTACTTC
>TRBJ1-5|-|TRBV4-1|TRBD1
CASSQGQGAGNQPQHF
TGCGCCAGCAGCCAAGGCCAGGGGGCCGGCAATCAGCCCCAGCATTTT
>TRBJ1-6|-|TRBV4-2|TRBD1
CASSRNPGAGGYSYNSPLHF
TGTGCCAGCAGCCGGAACCCTGGGGCAGGGGGTTACTCCTATAATTCACCCCTCCACTTT
>TRBJ2-3|-|TRBV12-5|TRBD2
CASGASHLAGGSTDTQYF
TGTGCTAGTGGTGCGAGCCACCTAGCGGGGGGGAGCACAGATACGCAGTATTTT
>TRBJ1-6|-|TRBV27|TRBD1
CASSRGQGLTSPLHF
TGTGCCAGCAGCCGAGGACAGGGGCTTACTTCACCCCTCCACTTT
>TRBJ1-6|-|TRBV14|TRBD1
CASTSGGQGRPLHF
TGTGCCAGCACCTCAGGGGGTCAGGGGAGGCCCCTCCACTTT
>TRBJ1-6|-|TRBV3-1/TRBV3-2|TRBD1
CASSPRDRDSPLHF
TGTGCCAGCAGCCCAAGGGACAGGGACTCACCCCTCCACTTT
>TRBJ1-1|-|TRBV19|-
CASSIVSGQQAFF
TGTGCCAGTAGTATCGTAAGCGGACAGCAAGCTTTCTTT
>TRBJ1-2|-|TRBV30|TRBD1
CAWSEGDRGQVRYTF
TGTGCCTGGAGTGAGGGGGACAGGGGGCAGGTCCGCTACACCTTC
>TRBJ2-3|-|TRBV7-8|TRBD1
CASSPRQGTDTQYF
TGTGCCAGCAGCCCCCGACAGGGTACAGATACGCAGTATTTT
>TRBJ1-2|-|TRBV7-3|TRBD1
CASSPGTGTGYTF
TGTGCCAGCAGCCCGGGGACAGGGACTGGCTACACCTTC
>TRBJ1-2|-|TRBV5-1|-
CASSLSTGDKYGYTF
TGCGCCAGCAGCTTATCCACCGGGGATAAATACGGCTACACCTTC
>TRBJ1-1|-|TRBV7-9|-
CASSLERDTEAFF
TGTGCCAGCAGCTTAGAAAGAGACACTGAAGCTTTCTTT
>TRBJ2-3|-|TRBV2|TRBD2
CASSQIAGGQADTQYF
TGTGCCAGCAGTCAAATAGCGGGGGGGCAGGCAGATACGCAGTATTTT
>TRBJ2-7|-|TRBV11-3|-
CASSPGGGAYEQYF
TGTGCCAGCAGCCCTGGCGGGGGCGCTTACGAGCAGTACTTC
>TRBJ1-5|-|TRBV3-1/TRBV3-2|-
CASSQGTYQPQHF
TGTGCCAGCAGCCAAGGGACATATCAGCCCCAGCATTTT
>TRBJ2-5|-|TRBV15|-
CATSTVQETQYF
TGTGCCACCTCAACGGTACAGGAGACCCAGTACTTC
>TRBJ2-7|-|TRBV27|TRBD1
CASSLNGQGPEQYF
TGTGCCAGCAGTTTAAACGGACAGGGGCCCGAGCAGTACTTC
>TRBJ1-1|-|TRBV30|TRBD1
CAGDRDRGDTEAFF
TGTGCCGGGGACCGGGACAGGGGGGACACTGAAGCTTTCTTT
>TRBJ2-1|few|TRBV13|TRBD2
CASSLLGLNNEQFF
TGTGCCAGCAGCTTATTGGGACTAAACAATGAGCAGTTCTTC
>TRBJ2-2|-|TRBV19|-
CASSLAEQNTGELFF
TGTGCCAGTAGTCTAGCAGAACAGAACACCGGGGAGCTGTTTTTT
>TRBJ2-1|few|TRBV28|TRBD2
CASSATSGGRNEQFF
TGTGCCAGCAGTGCCACTAGCGGGGGGAGAAATGAGCAGTTCTTC
>TRBJ1-1|-|TRBV7-8|TRBD1
CASSKGAEPEAFF
TGTGCCAGCAGCAAGGGGGCTGAGCCTGAAGCTTTCTTT
>TRBJ1-1|-|TRBV3-1/TRBV3-2|-
CASSQEFRTQGTEAFF
TGTGCCAGCAGCCAAGAATTTCGGACCCAGGGAACTGAAGCTTTCTTT
>TRBJ2-7|-|TRBV11-2|TRBD2
CASSLAPSGGVDEQYF
TGTGCCAGCAGCTTAGCCCCTAGCGGGGGTGTCGACGAGCAGTACTTC
>TRBJ1-1|few|TRBV3-1/TRBV3-2|TRBD1
CASSPRTGAEAFF
TGTGCCAGCAGCCCTCGGACAGGGGCTGAAGCTTTCTTT